This T cell receptor beta chain was profiled in a study of read filtering for tumor transcriptome and immune sequencing. Study information: The cohort had more than 16 men and more than 11 women aged about 47 to 80, mean roughly 66 years. Transcriptome libraries were built from DNase-treated RNA. IR-seq gave about 4.05 to 11 million TCR reads per sample; RNA-seq gave roughly 80 to 1273.

From germline, CDR1 is MNHNY and CDR2 SVGAGI (reference sequence). There are 17 residues in the CDR3. V was pared by 5 bases and J by 1 base, with 7 bases of the junction left unmatched. The library was built from about 400 ng RNA with molecular barcoded adaptors for alpha/delta and beta/gamma chains. In TCRdb, the reads were re-called with MiXCR into one record per CDR3 protein. Of some 120,000 distinct CDR3 sequences listed, 10% to 15% are singletons. At least ten counts were recorded for this clonotype. Its matching antigen is unknown. General study results and limits: The CD138-negative fraction was mixed bone marrow immune cells, not pure T cells.

The chain carries TRBV6-6 and TRBJ2-4; 11 nucleotides agree with TRBD1. The clonotype originates from a donor at least 40 years old with multiple myeloma. Sequencing was done on a sample of a population of CD138-negative cells sorted from bone marrow. CDR3 in amino acids: CASSPGQGAGAKNIQYF. In DNA, the CDR3 is TGTGCCAGCAGTCCCGGACAGGGGGCCGGGGCCAAAAACATTCAGTACTTC.